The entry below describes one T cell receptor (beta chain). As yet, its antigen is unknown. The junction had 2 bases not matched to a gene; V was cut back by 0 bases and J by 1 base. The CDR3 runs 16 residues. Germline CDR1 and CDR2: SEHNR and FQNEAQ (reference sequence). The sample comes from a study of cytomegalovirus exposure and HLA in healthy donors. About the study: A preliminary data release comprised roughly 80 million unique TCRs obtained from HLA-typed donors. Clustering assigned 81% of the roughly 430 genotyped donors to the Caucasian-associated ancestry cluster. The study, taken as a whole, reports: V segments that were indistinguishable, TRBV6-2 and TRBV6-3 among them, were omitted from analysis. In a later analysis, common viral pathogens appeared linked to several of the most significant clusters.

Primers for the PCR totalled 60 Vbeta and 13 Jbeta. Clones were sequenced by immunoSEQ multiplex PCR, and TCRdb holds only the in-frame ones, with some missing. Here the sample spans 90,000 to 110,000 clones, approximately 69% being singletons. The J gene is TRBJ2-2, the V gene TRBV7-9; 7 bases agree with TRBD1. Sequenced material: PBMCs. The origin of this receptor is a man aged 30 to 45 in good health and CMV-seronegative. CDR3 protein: CASSLAAGGNTGELFF. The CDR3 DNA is TGTGCCAGCAGCTTAGCTGCAGGGGGGAACACCGGGGAGCTGTTTTTT.